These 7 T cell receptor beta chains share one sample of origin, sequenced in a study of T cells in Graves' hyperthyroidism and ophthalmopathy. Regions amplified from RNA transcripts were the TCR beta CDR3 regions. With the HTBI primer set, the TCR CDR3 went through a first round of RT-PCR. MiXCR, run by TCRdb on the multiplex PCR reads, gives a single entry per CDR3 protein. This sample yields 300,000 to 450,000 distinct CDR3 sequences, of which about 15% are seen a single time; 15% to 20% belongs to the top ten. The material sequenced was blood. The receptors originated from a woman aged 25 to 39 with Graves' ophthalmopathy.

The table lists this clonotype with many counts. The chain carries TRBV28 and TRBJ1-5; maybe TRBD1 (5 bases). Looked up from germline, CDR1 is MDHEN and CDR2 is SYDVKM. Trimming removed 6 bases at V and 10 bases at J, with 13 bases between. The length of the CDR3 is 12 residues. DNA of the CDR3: TGTGCCAGCAGCCCCCTGGGGGGACCCCAGCATTTT. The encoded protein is CASSPLGGPQHF. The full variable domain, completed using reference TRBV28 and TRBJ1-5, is DVKVTQSSRYLVKRTGEKVFLECVQDMDHENMFWYRQDPGLGLRLIYFSYDVKMKEKGDIPEGYSVSREKKERFSLILESASTNQTSMYLCASSPLGGPQHFGDGTRLSIL.

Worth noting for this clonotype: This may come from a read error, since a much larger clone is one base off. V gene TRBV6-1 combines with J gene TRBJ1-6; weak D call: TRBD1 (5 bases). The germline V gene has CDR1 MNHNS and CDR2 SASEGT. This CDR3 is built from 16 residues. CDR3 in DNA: TGTGCCAGCAACTTGGAGTCCGGGACGAGGGGTTCACCCCTCCGCTTT. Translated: CASNLESGTRGSPLRF.

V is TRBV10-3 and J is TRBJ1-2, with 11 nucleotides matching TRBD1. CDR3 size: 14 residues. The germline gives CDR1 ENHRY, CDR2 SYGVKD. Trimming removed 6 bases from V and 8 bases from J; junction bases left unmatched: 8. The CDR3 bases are TGTGCCATCAGGACGGACAGGGGGCGTGGGGGCTACACCTTC. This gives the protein CAIRTDRGRGGYTF.

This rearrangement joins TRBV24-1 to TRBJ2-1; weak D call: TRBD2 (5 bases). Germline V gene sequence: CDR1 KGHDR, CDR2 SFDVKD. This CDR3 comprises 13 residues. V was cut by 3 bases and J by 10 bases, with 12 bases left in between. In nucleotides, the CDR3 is TGTGCCACCAGTGATATCGGGGAGACCGAGCAGTTCTTC. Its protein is CATSDIGETEQFF.

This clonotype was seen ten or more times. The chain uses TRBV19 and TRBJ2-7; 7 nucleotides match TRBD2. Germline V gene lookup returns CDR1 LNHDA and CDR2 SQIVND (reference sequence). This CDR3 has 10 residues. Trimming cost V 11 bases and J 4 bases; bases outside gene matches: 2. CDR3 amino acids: CAGGGYEQYF. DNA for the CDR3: TGTGCCGGGGGGGGTTACGAGCAGTACTTC.

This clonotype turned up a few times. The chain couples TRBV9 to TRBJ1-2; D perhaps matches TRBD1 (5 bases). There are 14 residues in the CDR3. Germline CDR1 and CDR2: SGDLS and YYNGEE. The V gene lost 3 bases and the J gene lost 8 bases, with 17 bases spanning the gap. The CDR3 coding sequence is TGTGCCAGCAGCGAGAACCCCAGGGAAGGGGGCTACACCTTC. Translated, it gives CASSENPREGGYTF.

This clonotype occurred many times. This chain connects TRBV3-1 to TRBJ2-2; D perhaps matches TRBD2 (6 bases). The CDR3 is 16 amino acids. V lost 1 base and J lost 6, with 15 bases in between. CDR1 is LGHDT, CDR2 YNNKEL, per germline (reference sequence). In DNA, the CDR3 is TGTGCCAGCAGCCAAGCTCGCGGGGCCCGGTCCGGGGAGCTGTTTTTT. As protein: CASSQARGARSGELFF. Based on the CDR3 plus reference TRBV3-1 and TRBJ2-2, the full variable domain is DTAVSQTPKYLVTQMGNDKSIKCEQNLGHDTMYWYKQDSKKFLKIMFSYNNKELIINETVPNRFSPKSPDKAHLNLHINSLELGDSAVYFCASSQARGARSGELFFGEGSRLTVL.